The 13 T cell receptor beta chains below come from one sample, sequenced in a study of cytomegalovirus exposure and HLA in healthy donors. A multiplex PCR was run with 60 Vbeta primers and 13 Jbeta primers. The assay was immunoSEQ multiplex PCR, and TCRdb's table has in-frame clones only and misses some. This sample has approximately 130,000 clones, with about 78% found just once. Sequencing was performed on PBMCs. The source is a man in his fifties in good health and CMV-seronegative.

This chain connects TRBV30 to TRBJ2-2; 10 positions match TRBD1. Unmatched junction bases numbered 7, after V lost 3 bases and J lost 6 bases. This CDR3 is 15 amino acids long. In germline, CDR1 is GTSNPN, CDR2 SVGIG (reference sequence). The CDR3 sequence is CAWSTLGQGAGELFF. The CDR3 DNA is TGTGCCTGGAGCACCCTTGGACAGGGGGCCGGGGAGCTGTTTTTT.

The gene calls are TRBV10-2 and TRBJ2-1; tentative D call: TRBD2 (5 bases). The CDR3 extends over 13 amino acids. The ends were cut back, 5 bases at V and 4 bases at J, with 9 bases in the middle. The germline gives CDR1 WSHSY, CDR2 SAAADI. CDR3 region: CASSSERYNEQFF. CDR3 in DNA: TGCGCCAGCAGTAGCGAGCGGTACAATGAGCAGTTCTTC.

The V call is TRBV6-6, the J call TRBJ1-1, with D possibly being TRBD1 (6 bases). V was cut by 2 bases and J by 3 bases, with 10 bases left in between. In germline, CDR1 is MNHNY, CDR2 SVGAGI (reference sequence). The CDR3 extends over 14 amino acids. The CDR3 region has the DNA TGTGCCAGCAGTTACCGGACAGAGCACACTGAAGCTTTCTTT. It codes for CASSYRTEHTEAFF.

This chain uses TRBV16 with TRBJ2-7, with D perhaps matching TRBD2 (6 bases). CDR1 and CDR2 from the germline V gene are KGHSY and FQNENV. V lost 4 bases, J lost 0 bases, and 16 bases lay in between. CDR3 length: 16 residues. This CDR3 is CASSPPGTASSYEQYF. The CDR3 DNA follows: TGTGCCAGCAGCCCTCCCGGGACTGCGAGCTCCTACGAGCAGTACTTC. Filled out from reference TRBV16 and TRBJ2-7, the complete variable domain reads GEEVAQTPKHLVRGEGQKAKLYCAPIKGHSYVFWYQQVLKNEFKFLISFQNENVFDETGMPKERFSAKCLPNSPCSLEIQATKLEDSAVYFCASSPPGTASSYEQYFGPGTRLTVT.

The chain carries TRBV18 and TRBJ1-1; the D gene is possibly TRBD1 (5 bases). This CDR3 comprises 14 residues. Deletions cut 2 bases from V and 7 bases from J, with 14 bases between. CDR1 is KGHSH, CDR2 LQKENI, per germline. Here the CDR3 DNA reads TGTGCCAGCTCACCATCCGGGGGATTCGGTGAAGCTTTCTTT. Amino acid sequence: CASSPSGGFGEAFF. Filled out from reference TRBV18 and TRBJ1-1, the complete variable domain reads NAGVMQNPRHLVRRRGQEARLRCSPMKGHSHVYWYRQLPEEGLKFMVYLQKENIIDESGMPKERFSAEFPKEGPSILRIQQVVRGDSAAYFCASSPSGGFGEAFFGQGTRLTVV.

J is TRBJ2-5 and V is TRBV19; tentative D call: TRBD2 (6 bases). The germline V and J ends were trimmed by 5 bases and 5 bases, with 21 bases remaining between them. The CDR3 runs to 16 residues. Looked up from germline, CDR1 is LNHDA and CDR2 is SQIVND (reference sequence). The CDR3: CASSLYPQGGGETQYF. CDR3 DNA sequence: TGTGCCAGTAGTTTATATCCCCAGGGTGGAGGGGAGACCCAGTACTTC.

The rearrangement links TRBV7-9 to TRBJ2-5; D may be TRBD1 (6 bases). The CDR3 runs to 15 residues. Germline CDR1 is SEHNR and CDR2 is FQNEAQ (reference sequence). V lost 4 bases to trimming and J lost 1 base, with 13 bases between them. The CDR3 nucleotides are TGTGCCAGCAGCTGGGAAAAGGGGGTCCAAGAGACCCAGTACTTC. Residues: CASSWEKGVQETQYF.

The chain employs TRBV28 and TRBJ1-5; perhaps TRBD1 as D (5 bases). The CDR3 is 16 residues long. CDR1 and CDR2 (germline): MDHEN, SYDVKM. Trimming shortened V by 3 bases and J by 3 bases, and 15 bases separated the two germline ends. The CDR3 sequence is CASSLSGGGNNQPQHF. For the CDR3, the DNA is TGTGCCAGCAGTTTGTCGGGCGGGGGTAACAATCAGCCCCAGCATTTT.

CDR3 loop: CASIPLGSGGWEQYF. In DNA, the CDR3 is TGTGCCAGCATACCCCTCGGGTCGGGAGGGTGGGAGCAGTACTTC. This chain links TRBV28 with TRBJ2-7; the match to TRBD2 covers 8 bases. This CDR3 spans 15 amino acids. Germline V gene data show CDR1 as MDHEN and CDR2 as SYDVKM. V was pared by 7 bases and J by 7 bases, with 15 bases of the junction left unmatched.

The chain has TRBV6-4 and TRBJ1-5; 7 bases align to TRBD1. This CDR3 region has 13 residues. Germline V gene data show CDR1 as MRHNA and CDR2 as SNTAGT. The ends lost 9 bases at V and 2 bases at J; junction bases unmatched: 4. CDR3 loop: CARPDRCNQPQHF. The CDR3 DNA is TGTGCCAGACCGGACAGGTGCAATCAGCCCCAGCATTTT.

V usage is TRBV2 and J usage is TRBJ1-6; D perhaps matches TRBD1 (5 bases). Per the germline V gene, CDR1 is SNHLY and CDR2 is FYNNEI. The CDR3 runs to 15 residues. With 6 bases removed from V and 3 bases from J, the gap between germline ends came to 12 bases. The CDR3 DNA is TGTGCCAGCAGCTCACGACAGCTCTATAATTCACCCCTCCACTTT. It translates to CASSSRQLYNSPLHF.

The rearrangement links TRBV6-6 to TRBJ2-2; D not resolved. CDR3 size: 14 residues. V lost 6 bases and J lost 5, with 13 bases in between. Germline loops: CDR1 MNHNY, CDR2 SVGAGI (reference sequence). The CDR3 region is CASSQTRRTGELFF. Written as DNA, the CDR3 is TGTGCCAGCAGCCAAACCAGAAGAACCGGGGAGCTGTTTTTT.

V and J are TRBV19 and TRBJ2-5, with D maybe TRBD1 (7 bases). The CDR3 totals 15 residues. The germline V gene encodes CDR1 LNHDA and CDR2 SQIVND (reference sequence). The ends were cut back, 3 bases at V and 3 bases at J, with 14 bases in the middle. The CDR3 region has the DNA TGTGCCAGTAGTATCGGAGGGGGCGCCGAAGAGACCCAGTACTTC. This sequence encodes CASSIGGGAEETQYF.